This TCR beta chain was identified in a study of blood T cell repertoires in COVID-19. Data came from immunoSEQ multiplex PCR; TCRdb stores just in-frame clones and leaves some out. The data hold 170,000 or so clones, with around 87% observed a single time. Germline V lookup: CDR1 SGHRS, CDR2 YFSETQ. Trimming cost V 3 bases and J 1 base; bases outside gene matches: 4. This CDR3 is 15 amino acids long. The receptor's source is a man aged 35 to 55 with active or convalescent COVID-19. The material sequenced was peripheral blood. The rearrangement joins TRBV5-1 to TRBJ2-5; 9 bases map to TRBD2. The CDR3 DNA reads as TGCGCCAGCAGCTATGGCGGGGGGGCCCAAGAGACCCAGTACTTC. It codes for CASSYGGGAQETQYF.